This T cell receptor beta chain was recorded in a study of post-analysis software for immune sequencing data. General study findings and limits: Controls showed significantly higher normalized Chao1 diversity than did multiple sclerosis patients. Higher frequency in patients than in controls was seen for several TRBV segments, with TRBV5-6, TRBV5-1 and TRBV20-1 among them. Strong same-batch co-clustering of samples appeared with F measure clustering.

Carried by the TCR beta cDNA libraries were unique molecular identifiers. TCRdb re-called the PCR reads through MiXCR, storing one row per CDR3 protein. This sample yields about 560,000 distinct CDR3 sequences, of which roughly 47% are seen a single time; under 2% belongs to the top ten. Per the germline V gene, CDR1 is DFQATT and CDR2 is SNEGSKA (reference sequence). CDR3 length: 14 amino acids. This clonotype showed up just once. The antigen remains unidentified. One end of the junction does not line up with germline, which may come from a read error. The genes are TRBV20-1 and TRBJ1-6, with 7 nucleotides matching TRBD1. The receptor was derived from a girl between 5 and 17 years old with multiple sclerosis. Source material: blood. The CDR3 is CGARTMTGNSPLHF. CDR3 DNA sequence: TGCGGTGCTAGAACGATGACAGGGAATTCACCCCTCCACTTT.